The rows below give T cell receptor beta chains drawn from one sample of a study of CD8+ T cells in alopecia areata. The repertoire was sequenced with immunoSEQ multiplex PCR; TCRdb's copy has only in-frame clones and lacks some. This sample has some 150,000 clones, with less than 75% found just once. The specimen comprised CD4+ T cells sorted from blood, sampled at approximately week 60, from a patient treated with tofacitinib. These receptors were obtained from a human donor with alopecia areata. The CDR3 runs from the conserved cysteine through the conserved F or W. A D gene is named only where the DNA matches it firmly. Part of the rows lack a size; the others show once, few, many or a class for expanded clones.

CSVLSGAETQYF	TGCAGCGTTTTAAGCGGGGCAGAGACCCAGTACTTC	12	TRBV29-1	TRBJ2-5	.	TRBD2
CAWSLGAGANVLTF	TGTGCCTGGAGTTTGGGGGCTGGGGCCAACGTCCTGACTTTC	14	TRBV30	TRBJ2-6	.	.
CASSQSQLTDTQYF	TGTGCCAGCAGCCAAAGCCAACTCACAGATACGCAGTATTTT	14	TRBV14	TRBJ2-3	.	.
CASSAGQGLRQPQHF	TGTGCCAGCAGTGCGGGACAGGGGTTGCGGCAGCCCCAGCATTTT	15	TRBV6-1	TRBJ1-5	.	TRBD1
CASSQERTGAYYNEQFF	TGTGCCAGCAGCCAAGAGAGGACGGGGGCCTACTACAATGAGCAGTTCTTC	17	TRBV4-2	TRBJ2-1	.	.
CASSLDLGTEAFF	TGTGCCAGCAGCTTGGATCTGGGCACTGAAGCTTTCTTT	13	TRBV5-4	TRBJ1-1	few	.
CASSLVAGLGTDTQYF	TGTGCCAGCAGCTTAGTAGCAGGGTTGGGCACAGATACGCAGTATTTT	16	TRBV7-8	TRBJ2-3	.	.
CAIRQGIIETQYF	TGTGCCATCCGACAGGGGATAATTGAGACCCAGTACTTC	13	TRBV6-1	TRBJ2-5	.	TRBD1
CASSTGQLNQETQYF	TGCGCCAGCAGCACTGGACAGTTAAACCAAGAGACCCAGTACTTC	15	TRBV5-1	TRBJ2-5	.	.
CATRGGFSLGKETQYF	TGTGCCACCCGAGGAGGCTTCAGCCTGGGCAAAGAGACCCAGTACTTC	16	TRBV27	TRBJ2-5	few	.
CSVDRGSGVTDTQYF	TGCAGCGTTGACAGGGGTAGCGGGGTCACAGATACGCAGTATTTT	15	TRBV29-1	TRBJ2-3	.	TRBD2
CASSPWTGEDGYTF	TGTGCCAGCAGCCCCTGGACAGGGGAGGATGGCTACACCTTC	14	TRBV7-9	TRBJ1-2	once	TRBD1
CASSLVGTGETQYF	TGTGCCAGCAGCTTGGTTGGGACGGGGGAGACCCAGTACTTC	14	TRBV5-6	TRBJ2-5	few	.
CASSEPGPNTEAFF	TGTGCCAGCAGTGAACCGGGACCAAACACTGAAGCTTTCTTT	14	TRBV25-1	TRBJ1-1	.	.
CASSLRRNKETQYF	TGTGCCAGCAGCTTAAGACGGAATAAAGAGACCCAGTACTTC	14	TRBV7-9	TRBJ2-5	few	.
CASSQESTRTDTQYF	TGTGCCAGCAGCCAAGAATCGACTAGGACAGATACGCAGTATTTT	15	TRBV4-2	TRBJ2-3	.	.
CASSIVEGYEAFF	TGTGCCAGTAGTATAGTTGAGGGCTACGAAGCTTTCTTT	13	TRBV19	TRBJ1-1	few	.
CASSQGEWSQYF	TGTGCCAGCAGCCAAGGAGAGTGGAGTCAGTACTTC	12	TRBV4-2	TRBJ2-4	.	.
CASSPVVDSAKTQYF	TGTGCCAGCAGCCCCGTGGTTGACAGTGCGAAGACCCAGTACTTC	15	TRBV7-9	TRBJ2-5	.	.